The present TCR beta chain was sequenced within a study of control samples from healthy donors and cancer patients. Germline CDR1 is WNHNN and CDR2 is SYGVQD (reference sequence). The CDR3 has 14 residues. V lost 3 bases and J 1 base, leaving 6 bases between the germline ends. The protocol was immunoSEQ multiplex PCR, while the TCRdb copy is restricted to in-frame clones and leaves out a portion. The sample includes about 160,000 clones, roughly 94% of them seen just once. With regard to this clone: The sample has other DNA sequences that encode this CDR3 too.

The TCR originated in a man aged 55 to 70 with colorectal cancer. The sequencing sample was made of PBMCs. V is TRBV10-1 and J is TRBJ2-2; D is ambiguous. CDR3 sequence reads: CASSDRLNTGELFF. In DNA, the CDR3 is TGCGCCAGCAGTGACAGGCTGAACACCGGGGAGCTGTTTTTT.